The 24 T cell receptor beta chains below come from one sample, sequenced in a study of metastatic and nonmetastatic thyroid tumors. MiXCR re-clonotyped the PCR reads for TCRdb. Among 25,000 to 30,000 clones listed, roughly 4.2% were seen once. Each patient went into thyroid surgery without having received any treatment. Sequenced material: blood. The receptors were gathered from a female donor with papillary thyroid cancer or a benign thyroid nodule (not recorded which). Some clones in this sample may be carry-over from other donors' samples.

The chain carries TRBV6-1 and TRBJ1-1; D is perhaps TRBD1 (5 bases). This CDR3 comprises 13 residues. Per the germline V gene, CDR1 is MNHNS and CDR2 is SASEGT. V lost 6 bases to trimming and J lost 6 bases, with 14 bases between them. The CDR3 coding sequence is TGTGCCAGCAGGCCCTGGGGGGAAGCTGAAGCTTTCTTT. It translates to CASRPWGEAEAFF.

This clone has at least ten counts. CDR3 sequence: CSASPTSGSIGEQFF. CDR3 nucleotide sequence: TGCAGTGCTAGCCCAACTAGCGGGAGTATAGGTGAGCAGTTCTTC. The gene calls are TRBV20-1 and TRBJ2-1, with 11 bases matching TRBD2. The CDR3 consists of 15 residues. With 3 bases clipped from V and 9 bases from J, the junction kept 10 bases outside the gene matches. The V gene's germline CDR1 is DFQATT and CDR2 SNEGSKA (reference sequence).

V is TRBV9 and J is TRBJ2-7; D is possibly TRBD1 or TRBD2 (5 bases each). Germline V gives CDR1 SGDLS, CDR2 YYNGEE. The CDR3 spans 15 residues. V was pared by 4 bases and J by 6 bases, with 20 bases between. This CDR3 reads CASSSGTASLAEQYF. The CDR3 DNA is TGTGCCAGCAGCTCGGGGACGGCCTCCCTCGCCGAGCAGTACTTC.

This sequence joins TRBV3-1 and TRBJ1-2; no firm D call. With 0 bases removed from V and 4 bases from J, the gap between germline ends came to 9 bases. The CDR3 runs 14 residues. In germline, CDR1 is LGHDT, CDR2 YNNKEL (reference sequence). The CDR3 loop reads CASSQERWAYGYTF. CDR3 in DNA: TGTGCCAGCAGCCAAGAAAGGTGGGCCTATGGCTACACCTTC. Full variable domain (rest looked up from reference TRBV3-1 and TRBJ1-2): DTAVSQTPKYLVTQMGNDKSIKCEQNLGHDTMYWYKQDSKKFLKIMFSYNNKELIINETVPNRFSPKSPDKAHLNLHINSLELGDSAVYFCASSQERWAYGYTFGSGTRLTVV.

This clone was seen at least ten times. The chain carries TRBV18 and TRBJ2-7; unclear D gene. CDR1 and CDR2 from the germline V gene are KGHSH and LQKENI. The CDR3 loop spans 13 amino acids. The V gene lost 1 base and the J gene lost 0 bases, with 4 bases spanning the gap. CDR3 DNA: TGTGCCAGCTCACCACGGAGCTCCTACGAGCAGTACTTC. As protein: CASSPRSSYEQYF.

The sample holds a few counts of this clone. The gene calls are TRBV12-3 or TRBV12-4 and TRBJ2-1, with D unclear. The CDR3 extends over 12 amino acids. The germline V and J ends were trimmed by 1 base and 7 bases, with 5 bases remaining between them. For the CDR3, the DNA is TGTGCCAGCAGTTTAGGGTCAAATGAGCAGTTCTTC. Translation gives CASSLGSNEQFF.

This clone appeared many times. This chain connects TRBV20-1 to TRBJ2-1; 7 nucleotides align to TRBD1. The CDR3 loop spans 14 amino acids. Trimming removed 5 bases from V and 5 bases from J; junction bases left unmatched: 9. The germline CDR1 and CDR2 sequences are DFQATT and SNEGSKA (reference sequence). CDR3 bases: TGCAGTGCTGGCCCCCAGACAGGGAACAATGAGCAGTTCTTC. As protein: CSAGPQTGNNEQFF.

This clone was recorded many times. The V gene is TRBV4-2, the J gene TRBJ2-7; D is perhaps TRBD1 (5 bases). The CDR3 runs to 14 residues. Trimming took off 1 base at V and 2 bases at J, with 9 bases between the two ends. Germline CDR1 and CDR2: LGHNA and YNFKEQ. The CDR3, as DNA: TGTGCCAGCAGCCAAGGAACAGGAACCTACGAGCAGTACTTC. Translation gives CASSQGTGTYEQYF.

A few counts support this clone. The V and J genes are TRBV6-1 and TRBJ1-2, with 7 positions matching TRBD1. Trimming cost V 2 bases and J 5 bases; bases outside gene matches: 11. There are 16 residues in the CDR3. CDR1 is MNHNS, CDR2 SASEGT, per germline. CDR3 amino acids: CASSENAGGLIYGYTF. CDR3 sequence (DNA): TGTGCCAGCAGTGAAAACGCAGGGGGTCTCATATATGGCTACACCTTC.

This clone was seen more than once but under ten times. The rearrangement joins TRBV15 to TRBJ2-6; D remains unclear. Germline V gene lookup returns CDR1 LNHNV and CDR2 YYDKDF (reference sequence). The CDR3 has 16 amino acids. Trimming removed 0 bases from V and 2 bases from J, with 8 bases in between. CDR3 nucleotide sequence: TGTGCCACCAGCAGAGATCAGGAGACTGGGGCCAACGTCCTGACTTTC. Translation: CATSRDQETGANVLTF.

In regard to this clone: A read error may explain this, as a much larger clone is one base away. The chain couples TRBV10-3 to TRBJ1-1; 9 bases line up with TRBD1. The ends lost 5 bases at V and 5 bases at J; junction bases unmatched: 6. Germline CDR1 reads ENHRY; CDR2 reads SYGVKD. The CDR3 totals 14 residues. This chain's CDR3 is CAISRQGEVTEAFF. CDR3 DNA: TGTGCCATCAGTAGACAGGGGGAGGTGACTGAAGCTTTCTTT.

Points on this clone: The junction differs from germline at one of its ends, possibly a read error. The CDR3 protein is CATGQVGTDKQYF. The CDR3 nucleotides read TGTGCCACCGGTCAGGTTGGAACAGATAAGCAGTATTTT. The chain employs TRBV24-1 and TRBJ2-3; D remains unclear. CDR1 KGHDR and CDR2 SFDVKD come from the germline V gene. The CDR3 runs 13 residues.

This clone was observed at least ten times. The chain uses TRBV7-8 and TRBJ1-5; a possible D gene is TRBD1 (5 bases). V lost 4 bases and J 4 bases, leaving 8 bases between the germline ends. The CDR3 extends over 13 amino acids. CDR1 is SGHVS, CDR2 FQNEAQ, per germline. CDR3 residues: CASSSDTNQPQHF. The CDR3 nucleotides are TGTGCCAGCAGCTCGGACACTAATCAGCCCCAGCATTTT.

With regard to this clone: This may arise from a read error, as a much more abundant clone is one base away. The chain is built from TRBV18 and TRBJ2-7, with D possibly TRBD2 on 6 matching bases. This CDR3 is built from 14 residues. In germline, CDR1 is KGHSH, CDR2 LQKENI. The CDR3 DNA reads TGTTCCAGCTCACCAAACTATGGTAGCGGCGAGCAGTACTTC. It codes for CSSSPNYGSGEQYF.

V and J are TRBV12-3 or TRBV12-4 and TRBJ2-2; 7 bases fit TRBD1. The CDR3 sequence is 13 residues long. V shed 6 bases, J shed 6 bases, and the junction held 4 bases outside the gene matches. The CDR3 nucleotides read TGTGCCAGCAGGTCGACAGGGCCCGGGGAGCTGTTTTTT. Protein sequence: CASRSTGPGELFF.

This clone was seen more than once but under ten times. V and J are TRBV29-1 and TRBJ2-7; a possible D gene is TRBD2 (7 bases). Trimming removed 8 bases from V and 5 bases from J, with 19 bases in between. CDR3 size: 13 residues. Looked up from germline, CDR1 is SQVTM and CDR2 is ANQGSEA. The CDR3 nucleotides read TGCAGCCCGTCTTGGGGGGGCCTCCACGAGCAGTACTTC. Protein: CSPSWGGLHEQYF.

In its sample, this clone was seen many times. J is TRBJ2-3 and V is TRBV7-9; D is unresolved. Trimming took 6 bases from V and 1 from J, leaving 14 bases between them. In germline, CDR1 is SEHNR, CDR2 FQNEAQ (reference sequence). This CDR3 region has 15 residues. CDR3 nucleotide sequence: TGTGCCAGCAGTCCTCAGTCTTCGGGCACAGATACGCAGTATTTT. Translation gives CASSPQSSGTDTQYF. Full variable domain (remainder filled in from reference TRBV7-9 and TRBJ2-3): DTGVSQNPRHKITKRGQNVTFRCDPISEHNRLYWYRQTLGQGPEFLTYFQNEAQLEKSRLLSDRFSAERPKGSFSTLEIQRTEQGDSAMYLCASSPQSSGTDTQYFGPGTRLTVL.

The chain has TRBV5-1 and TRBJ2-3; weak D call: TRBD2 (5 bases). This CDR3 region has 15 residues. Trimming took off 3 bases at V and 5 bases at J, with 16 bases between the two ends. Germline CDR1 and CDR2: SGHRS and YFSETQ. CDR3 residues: CASSSKRPGKDTQYF. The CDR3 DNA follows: TGCGCCAGCAGCTCAAAGCGGCCTGGCAAAGATACGCAGTATTTT.

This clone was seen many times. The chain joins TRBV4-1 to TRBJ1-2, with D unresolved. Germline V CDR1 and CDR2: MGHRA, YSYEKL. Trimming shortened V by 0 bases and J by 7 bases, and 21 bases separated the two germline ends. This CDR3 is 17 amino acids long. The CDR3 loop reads CASSQEQQWTAIGGYTF. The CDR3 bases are TGCGCCAGCAGCCAAGAACAACAATGGACGGCGATTGGTGGCTACACCTTC.

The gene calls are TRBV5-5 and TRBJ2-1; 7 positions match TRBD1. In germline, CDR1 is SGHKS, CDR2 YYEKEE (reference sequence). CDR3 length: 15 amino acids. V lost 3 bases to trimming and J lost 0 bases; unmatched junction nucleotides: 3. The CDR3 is CASSYRGSSYNEQFF. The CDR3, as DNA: TGTGCCAGCAGCTACAGGGGTAGCTCCTACAATGAGCAGTTCTTC.

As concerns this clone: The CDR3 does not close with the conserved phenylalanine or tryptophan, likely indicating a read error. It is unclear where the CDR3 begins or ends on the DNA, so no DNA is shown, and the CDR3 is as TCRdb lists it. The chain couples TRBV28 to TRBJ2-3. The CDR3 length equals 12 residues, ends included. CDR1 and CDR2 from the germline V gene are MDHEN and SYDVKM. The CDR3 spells CASSLIADTQYV.

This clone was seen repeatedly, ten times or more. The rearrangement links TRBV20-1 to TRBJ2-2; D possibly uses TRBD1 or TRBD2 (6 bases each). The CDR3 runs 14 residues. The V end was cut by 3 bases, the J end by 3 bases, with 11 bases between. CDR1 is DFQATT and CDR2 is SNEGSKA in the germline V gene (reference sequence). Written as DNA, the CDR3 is TGCAGTGCTAGCGGGGGCGCCGACACCGGGGAGCTGTTTTTT. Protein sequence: CSASGGADTGELFF.

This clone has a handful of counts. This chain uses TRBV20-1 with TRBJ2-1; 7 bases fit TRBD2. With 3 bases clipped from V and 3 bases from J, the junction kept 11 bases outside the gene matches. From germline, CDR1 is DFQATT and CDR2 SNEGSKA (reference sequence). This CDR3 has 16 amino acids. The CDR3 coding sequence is TGCAGTGCTAGCACCCCCGGGGGGAGGATCTACAATGAGCAGTTCTTC. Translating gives CSASTPGGRIYNEQFF.

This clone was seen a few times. The CDR3 region is CASSPRDNHGYTF. The CDR3 DNA reads as TGTGCCAGCAGCCCCCGGGACAACCATGGCTACACCTTC. The chain employs TRBV5-4 and TRBJ1-2, with a possible D match to TRBD1 (6 bases). Trimming cost V 4 bases and J 6 bases, with 13 bases left between them. The V gene's germline CDR1 is SGHNT and CDR2 YYREEE (reference sequence). The CDR3 covers 13 residues.